This T cell receptor (beta chain) was captured by sequencing in a study of shared clonotypes between healthy human individuals (dated by TCRdb to 2019 to 2021). Regarding the complete study: The cohort comprised a couple of women and a few men aged 18 to 49 years. For each donor, CD4 naive and CD4 memory were each run on three plates, CD8 naive on two plates, and CD8 memory on one plate. To estimate repertoire size and how much clonotypes are shared between individuals, the study performed deep sequencing of blood TCR repertoires from a few healthy adults. Different laboratories and diverse techniques were used to prepare libraries and sequence TCR repertoires, to increase sequencing depth and limit assay-specific biases. Per donor, leukapheresis produced somewhere between about 0.85 and 10 billion PBMCs.

Using the deep immunoSEQ assay, TCR CDR3 regions were amplified from genomic DNA by multiplex PCR. Genomic DNA extracted from each cell subset was distributed evenly over all wells of several immunoSEQ 96-well plates, and each plate served as one replicate. For sorted subsets, approximately 210 ng of genomic DNA, equivalent to some 30,000 T cell genomes, went into each replicate PCR. Purified libraries were quantified with a Qubit 3.0 fluorometer, sized on a Bioanalyzer 2100, and re-quantified with the KAPA Library Quantification kit. Every immunoSEQ 96-well plate was sequenced on a dedicated single-read 150-cycle Illumina NextSeq 550 flow cell. The original methods were these. The immunoSEQ output contained only junctional sequences without quality scores, so filtering could not match that applied to full-length reads. Sequences were annotated with PyIR, a Python wrapper for IgBLAST v1.9, and V/J genes and CDR3 were assigned using IMGT germline references. Reads with weak V/J assignments (E-value above 1e-6), missing CDR3, stop codons, out-of-frame junctions, or ambiguous translated residues were removed. V3J clonotypes were defined by identical inferred V gene, J gene, and CDR3 amino acid sequence. The percentage overlap between two repertoires was calculated by dividing the number of shared unique clonotypes by the size of the smaller repertoire. Repertoire richness was assessed with RTK rarefaction, the Chao1 estimator, and Recon v2.1 estimates of unobserved clonotypes. Generation probabilities for all TCRbeta clonotypes obtained by the gDNA method from several donors were computed using OLGA. Not all clones reach the TCRdb copy of this immuneACCESS table, which keeps in-frame sequences only. Checked studies attribute under half of the gap to unresolved V genes and leave the rest unexplained. The D gene and trimming were derived from the DNA, and the V and J assignments and clone size from that table. This sample has about 2.1 million clones in its table, and 85% to 95% of those were observed once. The top ten constitute around 1.7% of the sample.

CD8 naive samples were obtained by positive selection for CCR7 among CD45RO-negative cells, yielding a CD45RA+CCR7+ population from which TemRA cells were excluded. Donors were healthy HIV-negative adults with no recently reported acute infections or vaccinations. Every donor was a Caucasian adult residing in Nashville, Tennessee, USA. After blood collection by leukapheresis, PBMCs were isolated using Ficoll-Histopaque density gradient centrifugation and then cryopreserved in the vapor phase of liquid nitrogen. Analytical flow cytometry was used to check the purity and quantity of each magnetically sorted T cell population. From each sorted fraction, genomic DNA was isolated and quantified by UV absorbance on a Nanodrop 2000c. The CDR3 contains 13 residues, cysteine and phenylalanine counted. The entry retains the CDR3 DNA only, 39 bases that are in frame from base 1. The germline V gene yields SGHTA for CDR1 and FQGNSA for CDR2. Deletion took 1 base off V and 4 bases off J, with a span of 5 bases between the germline ends.

The paper as a whole reports these results and caveats: Pairwise subsampling indicated that sequencing depth was expected to affect the degree of clonotype sharing among donors. About 5% of naive CD4, approximately 3.7% of naive CD8, around 2.3% of memory CD4, and 0.4% of memory CD8 clonotypes were shared across several donors. Estimated clonotype richness was generally larger for naive than for memory subsets. Because the study included a small number of donors, the genetic and exposure-history diversity represented was limited. Compared with non-shared clonotypes, the clonotypes found in all four sorted-subset donors had higher generation probabilities. Sampling was limited to blood, and TCR repertoires in tissue likely differ from TCR repertoires in blood. Incomplete sequencing was indicated by rarefaction of sorted-subset datasets, despite the large sequencing depth.

On this clone: There is no known antigen for this receptor. Qualities for individual bases were not recorded, and no much larger clone is one base off.

Recombination linked TRBV7-2 to TRBJ1-3; the D gene remains uncertain. Material: naive CD8+ T cells from PBMCs. The sample's cell subset or site label is to be understood as: CD45RA+CCR7+. The receptor was derived from a young man in good health. Some clones in this sample may be carry-over from other donors' samples. DNA sequence: TGTGCCAGCAGCTTAGTCAACGGAAACACCATATATTTT. Translated, it gives CASSLVNGNTIYF.